This section outlines one T cell receptor (beta chain) sequence together with its context. Its antigen is currently unknown. With 60 Vbeta and 13 Jbeta primers, the PCR was carried out. Produced via immunoSEQ multiplex PCR; TCRdb's table is partial and in-frame only. This sample has about 250,000 clones, with under 80% found just once. These data originate in a study of cytomegalovirus exposure and HLA in healthy donors. General study findings and limits: Later work found most CMV-associated TCR beta chains apparently HLA-restricted. Roughly even sequencing depth across donors was the assumption behind the presence/absence analyses.

Sequencing was done on a sample of PBMCs. The clonotype comes from a female donor in good health and CMV-seronegative.

The CDR3: CASSITSRGDYGYTF. The CDR3 region has the DNA TGTGCCAGCAGTATCACGAGCAGGGGGGACTATGGCTACACCTTC. The chain employs TRBV6-1 and TRBJ1-2; 7 bases map to TRBD1. V lost 5 bases and J lost 3; bases outside the gene matches: 9. Germline CDR1 and CDR2: MNHNS and SASEGT. The CDR3 loop spans 15 amino acids.